This TCR beta chain derives from a study of early T cells in non-severe SARS-CoV-2 infection. Overall study context: Bulk RNA taken from unsorted whole blood was sequenced, leaving chains unpaired.

This clonotype has just a few counts. J was trimmed by 6 bases and V by 1 base; bases with no gene match: 8. From germline, CDR1 is SGHNT and CDR2 YYREEE (reference sequence). CDR3 length: 16 residues. Attachment of unique molecular identifiers to individual cDNA molecules was performed. MiXCR was run by TCRdb on the 5' RACE reads, yielding one entry per CDR3 protein. The sample carries more than 60,000 distinct CDR3 sequences, over 10% recorded once. The V call is TRBV5-4, the J call TRBJ2-7, with TRBD1 matching 12 bases. The TCR was taken from an adult who was a healthcare worker with PCR-confirmed SARS-CoV-2 infection or an uninfected control (not recorded which). The specimen was whole blood. In DNA, the CDR3 is TGTGCCAGCAGCTTGCCCCGGGACAGGGGGCGCTCCGAGCAGTACTTC. This sequence encodes CASSLPRDRGRSEQYF.